These T cell receptor beta chains were read from a single sample in a study of blood T cell repertoires in COVID-19. Only in-frame clones appear in the TCRdb table, and some are missing; sequencing was by immunoSEQ multiplex PCR. The table records 270,000 or so clones, 85% of them present only once. Sequences were obtained from peripheral blood. The source of these receptors is a human donor in a cohort sampled during active COVID-19. Each CDR3 is given with its conserved first and last residue. D genes are given only for firm matches. Some rows have no size entry. The others give once, few or many, or a class for an expanded clone.

V: TRBV6-5
J: TRBJ2-7
D: TRBD1
size: -
CDR3: CASENRGGLREQYF
DNA: TGTGCCAGCGAAAACAGGGGCGGGTTACGGGAGCAGTACTTC

V: TRBV28
J: TRBJ1-5
D: TRBD1
size: -
CDR3: CASNRDSNQPQHF
DNA: TGTGCCAGCAACCGGGACAGTAATCAGCCCCAGCATTTT

V: TRBV7-8
J: TRBJ2-1
D: TRBD1
size: -
CDR3: CASSLAQGQIYNEQFF
DNA: TGTGCCAGCAGCTTAGCGCAGGGACAGATTTACAATGAGCAGTTCTTC

V: TRBV20-1
J: TRBJ1-1
D: -
size: few
CDR3: CSASADRPTEAFF
DNA: TGCAGTGCTAGTGCCGACAGGCCCACTGAAGCTTTCTTT

V: TRBV18
J: TRBJ2-6
D: -
size: -
CDR3: CASSPPKQALALSGANVLTF
DNA: TGTGCCAGCTCACCACCGAAGCAGGCTCTAGCTCTCTCTGGGGCCAACGTCCTGACTTTC

V: TRBV2
J: TRBJ2-3
D: -
size: -
CDR3: CASSGLGAGATDTQYF
DNA: TGTGCCAGCAGTGGCCTGGGGGCAGGGGCCACAGATACGCAGTATTTT

V: TRBV6-6
J: TRBJ2-2
D: -
size: -
CDR3: CASSPGSWELFF
DNA: TGTGCCAGCAGCCCCGGTTCCTGGGAGCTGTTTTTT

V: TRBV30
J: TRBJ1-6
D: TRBD1
size: -
CDR3: CAWSQGQDNSPLHF
DNA: TGTGCCTGGAGCCAAGGACAGGATAATTCACCCCTCCACTTT

V: TRBV6-2/TRBV6-3
J: TRBJ2-3
D: TRBD2
size: -
CDR3: CASSLWTSSDTQYF
DNA: TGTGCCAGCAGCCTCTGGACTAGCTCAGATACGCAGTATTTT

V: TRBV5-6
J: TRBJ2-3
D: TRBD2
size: -
CDR3: CASSQLLAGPQYF
DNA: TGTGCCAGCAGTCAACTACTAGCGGGACCGCAGTATTTT

V: TRBV30
J: TRBJ2-5
D: -
size: -
CDR3: CAWIPGQETQYF
DNA: TGTGCCTGGATACCAGGCCAAGAGACCCAGTACTTC

V: TRBV3-1/TRBV3-2
J: TRBJ2-7
D: -
size: -
CDR3: CASSQGAGVYRWEQYF
DNA: TGTGCCAGCAGCCAAGGTGCAGGGGTTTATCGGTGGGAGCAGTACTTC

V: TRBV19
J: TRBJ2-3
D: TRBD1
size: -
CDR3: CASSILTGSVTDTQYF
DNA: TGTGCCAGTAGTATTCTGACAGGGAGTGTGACAGATACGCAGTATTTT

V: TRBV5-4
J: TRBJ2-3
D: TRBD2
size: -
CDR3: CASSSRTSGYTDTQYF
DNA: TGTGCCAGCAGCTCACGGACTAGCGGATACACAGATACGCAGTATTTT

V: TRBV7-3
J: TRBJ2-3
D: TRBD1
size: -
CDR3: CASSLTGTGGDTQYF
DNA: TGTGCCAGCAGCCTCACCGGGACAGGGGGAGATACGCAGTATTTT

V: TRBV28
J: TRBJ2-1
D: -
size: -
CDR3: CASTPSDISYNEQFF
DNA: TGTGCCAGCACTCCTAGCGATATCTCCTACAATGAGCAGTTCTTC

V: TRBV12-3/TRBV12-4
J: TRBJ1-1
D: -
size: -
CDR3: CASTLDLNTEAFF
DNA: TGTGCCAGCACCCTGGACTTGAACACTGAAGCTTTCTTT

V: TRBV7-3
J: TRBJ2-5
D: -
size: once
CDR3: CASSLMAGETQYF
DNA: TGTGCCAGCAGCTTAATGGCAGGAGAGACCCAGTACTTC

V: TRBV11-2
J: TRBJ2-7
D: TRBD1
size: -
CDR3: CASSLVTGGSYEQYF
DNA: TGTGCCAGCAGCTTAGTAACAGGGGGCTCCTACGAGCAGTACTTC

V: TRBV4-3
J: TRBJ2-1
D: -
size: once
CDR3: CASSQEGLRYNEQFF
DNA: TGCGCCAGCAGCCAAGAAGGACTTCGGTACAATGAGCAGTTCTTC

V: TRBV12-5
J: TRBJ2-5
D: -
size: -
CDR3: CASGGLGGTQYF
DNA: TGTGCTAGTGGTGGTCTCGGAGGGACCCAGTACTTC

V: TRBV5-1
J: TRBJ2-7
D: -
size: -
CDR3: CASGAPGVQYF
DNA: TGCGCCAGCGGCGCCCCGGGAGTGCAGTACTTC

V: TRBV7-2
J: TRBJ1-2
D: TRBD1
size: -
CDR3: CASSSGQGFRGYTF
DNA: TGTGCCAGCAGCTCGGGACAGGGATTCCGTGGCTACACCTTC

V: TRBV9
J: TRBJ2-1
D: TRBD2
size: -
CDR3: CASSETSGKGGSSYNEQFF
DNA: TGTGCCAGCAGCGAAACTAGCGGGAAGGGAGGGAGCTCCTACAATGAGCAGTTCTTC

V: TRBV4-1
J: TRBJ2-3
D: -
size: -
CDR3: CASSQTPGLTTDTQYF
DNA: TGCGCCAGCAGCCAAACCCCGGGACTCACTACAGATACGCAGTATTTT

V: TRBV7-2
J: TRBJ2-1
D: -
size: once
CDR3: CASSLGRQSNEQFF
DNA: TGTGCCAGCAGCTTAGGGCGGCAGAGCAATGAGCAGTTCTTC

V: TRBV19
J: TRBJ1-6
D: -
size: many
CDR3: CASSMRMDPTSPLHF
DNA: TGTGCCAGTAGTATGCGGATGGATCCGACTTCACCCCTCCACTTT

V: TRBV3-1/TRBV3-2
J: TRBJ1-1
D: -
size: once
CDR3: CASSQAGQSGTEAFF
DNA: TGTGCCAGCAGCCAAGCGGGTCAGTCCGGAACTGAAGCTTTCTTT

V: TRBV9
J: TRBJ2-1
D: TRBD2
size: -
CDR3: CASSPRLAGVGRAVYNEQFF
DNA: TGTGCCAGCAGCCCCCGACTAGCGGGAGTTGGGAGAGCAGTCTACAATGAGCAGTTCTTC

V: TRBV27
J: TRBJ2-1
D: TRBD2
size: -
CDR3: CASRLAGDNEQFF
DNA: TGTGCCAGCAGATTAGCGGGGGATAATGAGCAGTTCTTC

V: TRBV11-2
J: TRBJ2-3
D: -
size: -
CDR3: CASSSQNTQYF
DNA: TGTGCCAGCAGCTCCCAAAATACGCAGTATTTT

V: TRBV18
J: TRBJ2-2
D: -
size: few
CDR3: CASSPSTSANTGELFF
DNA: TGTGCCAGCTCTCCGTCCACAAGCGCAAACACCGGGGAGCTGTTTTTT

V: TRBV27
J: TRBJ2-7
D: -
size: once
CDR3: CASSSRGHEQYF
DNA: TGTGCCAGCAGCTCCAGGGGCCACGAGCAGTACTTC

V: TRBV18
J: TRBJ1-5
D: -
size: -
CDR3: CASSPYSNQPQHF
DNA: TGTGCCAGCTCACCATATAGCAATCAGCCCCAGCATTTT

V: TRBV4-1
J: TRBJ2-1
D: -
size: -
CDR3: CASSQDSRLESEQFF
DNA: TGCGCCAGCAGCCAAGATAGCCGACTAGAGAGTGAGCAGTTCTTC

V: TRBV19
J: TRBJ1-1
D: -
size: -
CDR3: CASSDRMNTEAFF
DNA: TGTGCCAGTAGTGACAGAATGAACACTGAAGCTTTCTTT

V: TRBV9
J: TRBJ2-1
D: TRBD1
size: many
CDR3: CASSAGQFDNEQFF
DNA: TGTGCCAGCAGCGCGGGACAGTTTGACAATGAGCAGTTCTTC

V: TRBV7-9
J: TRBJ2-1
D: -
size: -
CDR3: CASSLVGGVGGEQFF
DNA: TGTGCCAGCAGCCTTGTCGGAGGTGTCGGTGGTGAGCAGTTCTTC

V: TRBV15
J: TRBJ1-6
D: TRBD1
size: -
CDR3: CATSRDAGGYNSPLHF
DNA: TGTGCCACCAGCAGAGACGCAGGGGGGTATAATTCACCCCTCCACTTT

V: TRBV19
J: TRBJ2-3
D: TRBD2
size: -
CDR3: CATGTSTPPDTQYF
DNA: TGTGCCACCGGGACTAGCACGCCCCCAGATACGCAGTATTTT

V: TRBV29-1
J: TRBJ2-3
D: TRBD2
size: -
CDR3: CSVPSGGGAGDTQYF
DNA: TGCAGCGTTCCCAGCGGGGGTGGCGCGGGAGATACGCAGTATTTT